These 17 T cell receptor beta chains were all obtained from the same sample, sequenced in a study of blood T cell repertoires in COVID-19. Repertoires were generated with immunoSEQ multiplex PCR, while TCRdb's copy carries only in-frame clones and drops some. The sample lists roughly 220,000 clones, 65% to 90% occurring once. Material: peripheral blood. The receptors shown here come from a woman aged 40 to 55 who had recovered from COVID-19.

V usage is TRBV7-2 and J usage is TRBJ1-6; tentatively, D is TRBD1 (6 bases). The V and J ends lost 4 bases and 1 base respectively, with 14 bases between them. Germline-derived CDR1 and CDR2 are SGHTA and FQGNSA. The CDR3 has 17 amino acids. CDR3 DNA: TGTGCCAGCAGCTATCTCAGGGACATTTCCTATAATTCACCCCTCCACTTT. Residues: CASSYLRDISYNSPLHF. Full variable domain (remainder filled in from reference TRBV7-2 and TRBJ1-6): GAGVSQSPSNKVTEKGKDVELRCDPISGHTALYWYRQSLGQGLEFLIYFQGNSAPDKSGLPSDRFSAERTGGSVSTLTIQRTQQEDSAVYLCASSYLRDISYNSPLHFGNGTRLTVT.

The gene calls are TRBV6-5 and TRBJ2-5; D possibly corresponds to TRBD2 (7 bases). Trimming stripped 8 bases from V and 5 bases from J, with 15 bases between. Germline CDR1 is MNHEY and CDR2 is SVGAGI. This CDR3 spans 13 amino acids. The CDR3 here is CASEDSGTETQYF. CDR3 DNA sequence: TGTGCCAGCGAGGACAGCGGGACCGAGACCCAGTACTTC.

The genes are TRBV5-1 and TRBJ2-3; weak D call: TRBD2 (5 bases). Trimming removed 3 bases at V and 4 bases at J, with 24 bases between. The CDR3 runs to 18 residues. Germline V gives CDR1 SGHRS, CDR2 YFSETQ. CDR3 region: CASSSGRLGQRAADTQYF. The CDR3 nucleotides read TGCGCCAGCAGCTCAGGTCGACTGGGCCAGAGGGCGGCAGATACGCAGTATTTT. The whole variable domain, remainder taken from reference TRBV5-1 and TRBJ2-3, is KAGVTQTPRYLIKTRGQQVTLSCSPISGHRSVSWYQQTPGQGLQFLFEYFSETQRNKGNFPGRFSGRQFSNSRSEMNVSTLELGDSALYLCASSSGRLGQRAADTQYFGPGTRLTVL.

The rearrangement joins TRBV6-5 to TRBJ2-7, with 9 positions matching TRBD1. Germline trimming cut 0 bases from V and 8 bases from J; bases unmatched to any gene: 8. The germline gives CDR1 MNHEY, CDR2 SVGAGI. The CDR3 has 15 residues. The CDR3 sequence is CASSYSTGTGSQQYF. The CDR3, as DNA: TGTGCCAGCAGTTACTCCACCGGGACAGGGTCCCAGCAGTACTTC.

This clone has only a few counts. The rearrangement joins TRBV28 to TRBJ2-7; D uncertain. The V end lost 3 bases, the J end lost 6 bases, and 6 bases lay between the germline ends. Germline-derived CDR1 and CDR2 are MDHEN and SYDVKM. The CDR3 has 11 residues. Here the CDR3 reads CASSFSREQYF. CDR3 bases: TGTGCCAGCAGTTTTTCTCGCGAGCAGTACTTC.

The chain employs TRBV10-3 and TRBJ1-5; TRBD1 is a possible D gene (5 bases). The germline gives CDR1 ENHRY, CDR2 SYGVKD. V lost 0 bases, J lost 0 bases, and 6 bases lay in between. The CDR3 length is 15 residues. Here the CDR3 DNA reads TGTGCCATCAGTGAGTCGGGGGGTAGCAATCAGCCCCAGCATTTT. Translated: CAISESGGSNQPQHF.

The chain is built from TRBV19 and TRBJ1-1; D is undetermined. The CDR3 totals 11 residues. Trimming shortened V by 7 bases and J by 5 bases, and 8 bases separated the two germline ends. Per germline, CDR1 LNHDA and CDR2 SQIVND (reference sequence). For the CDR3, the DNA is TGTGCCAGTACCGGGGATACTGAAGCTTTCTTT. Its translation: CASTGDTEAFF.

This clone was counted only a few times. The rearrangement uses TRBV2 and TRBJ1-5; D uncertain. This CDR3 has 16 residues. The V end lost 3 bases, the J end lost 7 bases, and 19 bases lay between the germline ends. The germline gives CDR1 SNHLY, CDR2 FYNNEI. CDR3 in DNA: TGTGCCAGCAGTGAGAGGTCAGGACTGGATGACCAGCCCCAGCATTTT. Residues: CASSERSGLDDQPQHF.

For the CDR3, the DNA is TGTGCCAGCAGTGGGACAGGGGTGCCCTACGAGCAGTACTTC. Amino acid sequence: CASSGTGVPYEQYF. This chain joins TRBV6-2 or TRBV6-3 and TRBJ2-7; 10 bases fit TRBD1. This CDR3 has 14 residues. Germline V lookup: CDR1 MNHEY, CDR2 SVGEGT. V gave up 5 bases and J gave up 2 bases; unmatched junction bases: 3.

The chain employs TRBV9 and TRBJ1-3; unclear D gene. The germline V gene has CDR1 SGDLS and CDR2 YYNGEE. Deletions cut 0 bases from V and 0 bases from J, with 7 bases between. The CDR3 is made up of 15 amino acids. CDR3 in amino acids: CASSVGRSSGNTIYF. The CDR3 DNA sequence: TGTGCCAGCAGCGTAGGGAGGTCCTCTGGAAACACCATATATTTT.

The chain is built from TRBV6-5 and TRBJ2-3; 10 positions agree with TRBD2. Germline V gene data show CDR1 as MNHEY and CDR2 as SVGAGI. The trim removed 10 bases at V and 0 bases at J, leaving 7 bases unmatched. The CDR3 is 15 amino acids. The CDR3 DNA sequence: TGTGCCACGATCCGACTAGCGGGTAGCACAGATACGCAGTATTTT. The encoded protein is CATIRLAGSTDTQYF.

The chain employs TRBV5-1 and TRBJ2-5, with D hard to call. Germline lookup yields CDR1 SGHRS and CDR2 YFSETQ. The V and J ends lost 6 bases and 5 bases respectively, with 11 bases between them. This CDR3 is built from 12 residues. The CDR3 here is CASNREMETQYF. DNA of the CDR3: TGCGCCAGCAACCGCGAAATGGAGACCCAGTACTTC.

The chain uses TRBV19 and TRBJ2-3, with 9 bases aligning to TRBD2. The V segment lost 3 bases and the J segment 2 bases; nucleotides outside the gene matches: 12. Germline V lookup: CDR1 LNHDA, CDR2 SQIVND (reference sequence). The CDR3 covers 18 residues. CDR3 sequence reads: CASSMSSGGTSYTDTQYF. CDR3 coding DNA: TGTGCCAGTAGTATGTCCAGCGGGGGGACTTCTTACACAGATACGCAGTATTTT.

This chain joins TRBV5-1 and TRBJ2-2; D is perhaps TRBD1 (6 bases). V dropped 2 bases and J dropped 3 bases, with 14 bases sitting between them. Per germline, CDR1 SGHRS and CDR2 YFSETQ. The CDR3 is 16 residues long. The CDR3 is CASSLTQGTYTGELFF. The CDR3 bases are TGCGCCAGCAGCTTAACCCAGGGGACCTACACCGGGGAGCTGTTTTTT.

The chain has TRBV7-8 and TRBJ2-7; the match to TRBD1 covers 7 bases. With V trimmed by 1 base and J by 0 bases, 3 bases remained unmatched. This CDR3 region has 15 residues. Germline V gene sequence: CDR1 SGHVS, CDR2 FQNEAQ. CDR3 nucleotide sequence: TGTGCCAGCAGCTTAGAGGGGGCCCCCTCCTACGAGCAGTACTTC. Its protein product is CASSLEGAPSYEQYF.

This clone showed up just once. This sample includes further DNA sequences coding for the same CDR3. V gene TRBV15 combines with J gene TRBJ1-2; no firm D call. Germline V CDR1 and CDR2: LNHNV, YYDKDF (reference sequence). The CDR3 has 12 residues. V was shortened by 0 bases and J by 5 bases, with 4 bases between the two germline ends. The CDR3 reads CATSRDRYGYTF. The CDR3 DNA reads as TGTGCCACCAGCAGAGATCGGTATGGCTACACCTTC.

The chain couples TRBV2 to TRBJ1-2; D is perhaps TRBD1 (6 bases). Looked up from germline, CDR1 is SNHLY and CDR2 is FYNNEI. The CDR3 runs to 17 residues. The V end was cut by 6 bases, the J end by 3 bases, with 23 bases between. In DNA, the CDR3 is TGTGCCAGCAGACCGACAGCGGCAGGGGTTTCGGACTATGGCTACACCTTC. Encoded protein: CASRPTAAGVSDYGYTF.